The present T cell receptor beta chain was sequenced within a study of cytomegalovirus exposure and HLA in healthy donors. Study-wide context: The 90 to 150 validation repertoires were produced on the same platform as the 700 or so repertoires of the first cohort. This was reported in a later analysis. Broader study findings: It was confirmed in vitro that a few of the CMV-associated chains were specific for CMV antigens. Most TCR sequences showed up rarely, but some public TCRs showed up in many donors.

Details on this clone: Its antigen is unknown.

The CDR3 totals 15 residues. V lost 3 bases to trimming and J lost 2 bases; unmatched junction nucleotides: 4. CDR1 and CDR2 from the germline V gene are LNHDA and SQIVND (reference sequence). Only in-frame clones appear in the TCRdb table, and some are missing; sequencing was by immunoSEQ multiplex PCR. The profile shows roughly 50,000 clones, 93% of them singletons. The chain uses TRBV19 and TRBJ1-5; TRBD1 matches at 7 bases. The TCR was taken from a woman under 30 in good health and CMV-seropositive. Specimen: PBMCs. CDR3 nucleotides: TGTGCCAGTAGTATGACAGGGAAGGGCAATCAGCCCCAGCATTTT. Translation: CASSMTGKGNQPQHF.